The 28 T cell receptor beta chains given below trace back to one sample, sequenced in a study of blood T cell repertoires in COVID-19. Method: immunoSEQ multiplex PCR; TCRdb's copy keeps in-frame clones and lacks some. The data show some 300,000 clones, about 90% seen once. The source material was PBMCs or T cells enriched from blood (not recorded which). These receptors all stem from a woman aged 45-65 years who had been exposed to COVID-19.

The genes are TRBV15 and TRBJ2-1; D is perhaps TRBD1 (6 bases). V gave up 2 bases and J gave up 4 bases, with 15 bases separating them. This CDR3 spans 16 amino acids. Germline lookup yields CDR1 LNHNV and CDR2 YYDKDF (reference sequence). In DNA, the CDR3 is TGTGCCACCAGCAGAACAGCCGGGACATCGTACAATGAGCAGTTCTTC. Protein: CATSRTAGTSYNEQFF.

The J gene is TRBJ2-3, the V gene TRBV28; tentative D call: TRBD2 (5 bases). The CDR3 consists of 15 residues. The germline V gene encodes CDR1 MDHEN and CDR2 SYDVKM. Trimming left V 4 bases short and J 0 bases short, with 11 bases between. The CDR3 nucleotides are TGTGCCAGCAGTTGGCTGGAGGTTAGCACAGATACGCAGTATTTT. It yields the protein CASSWLEVSTDTQYF.

The chain has TRBV5-8 and TRBJ2-7; D perhaps matches TRBD1 (6 bases). The CDR3 runs 16 residues. Germline lookup yields CDR1 SGHTS and CDR2 YDEGEE. Deletions cut 1 base from V and 3 bases from J, with 17 bases between. The CDR3 bases are TGTGCCAGCAGCTTGTCAGGGGCAGGACCCGTCTACGAGCAGTACTTC. Amino acids: CASSLSGAGPVYEQYF. Variable domain in full (rest from reference TRBV5-8 and TRBJ2-7): EAGVTQSPTHLIKTRGQQATLRCSPISGHTSVYWYQQALGLGLQFLLWYDEGEERNRGNFPPRFSGRQFPNYSSELNVNALELEDSALYLCASSLSGAGPVYEQYFGPGTRLTVT.

V usage is TRBV11-2 and J usage is TRBJ2-1; D is possibly TRBD1 (5 bases). Germline V gene lookup returns CDR1 SGHAT and CDR2 FQNNGV. Deletions cut 5 bases from V and 0 bases from J, with 14 bases between. CDR3 length equals 16 residues. CDR3 residues: CASSPTASSSYNEQFF. CDR3 bases: TGTGCCAGCAGCCCGACAGCCTCTAGCTCCTACAATGAGCAGTTCTTC.

This chain uses TRBV28 with TRBJ2-5, with TRBD2 as a possible D gene (6 bases). Trimming shortened V by 6 bases and J by 0 bases, and 11 bases separated the two germline ends. Germline V gives CDR1 MDHEN, CDR2 SYDVKM. The CDR3 is made up of 14 amino acids. The CDR3 DNA reads as TGTGCCAGCAGACCGAGGGACTACCAAGAGACCCAGTACTTC. Amino acids: CASRPRDYQETQYF.

The chain is built from TRBV19 and TRBJ1-3; TRBD1 aligns across 11 bases. The V segment lost 10 bases and the J segment 3 bases; nucleotides outside the gene matches: 5. This CDR3 is 14 amino acids long. Germline CDR1 is LNHDA and CDR2 is SQIVND (reference sequence). CDR3 loop: CATRTGGFGNTIYF. The DNA for the CDR3 is TGTGCCACCCGGACAGGGGGCTTTGGAAACACCATATATTTT.

This chain uses TRBV5-4 with TRBJ2-4; 8 nucleotides match TRBD1. CDR1 and CDR2 from the germline V gene are SGHNT and YYREEE (reference sequence). The CDR3 has 16 amino acids. J gave up 0 bases and V 4 bases, and 6 bases lay outside the gene matches. The CDR3 region has the DNA TGTGCCAGCAGCAGAGACAGGGGATTAGCCAAAAACATTCAGTACTTC. Its protein product is CASSRDRGLAKNIQYF.

The chain carries TRBV11-2 and TRBJ1-1, with D maybe TRBD1 (6 bases). CDR1 and CDR2 from the germline V gene are SGHAT and FQNNGV. The germline V and J ends were trimmed by 4 bases and 0 bases, with 12 bases remaining between them. This CDR3 spans 15 amino acids. Here the CDR3 reads CASSSLQGLNTEAFF. Here the CDR3 DNA reads TGTGCCAGCAGCTCGTTACAGGGTTTGAACACTGAAGCTTTCTTT.

The J gene is TRBJ2-5, the V gene TRBV28; 10 nucleotides agree with TRBD2. CDR3 length: 13 residues. Germline CDR1 and CDR2: MDHEN and SYDVKM. The CDR3 loop is CGVEAGGRGTQYF. In DNA, the CDR3 is TGTGGCGTGGAAGCGGGGGGGCGGGGGACCCAGTACTTC.

The chain employs TRBV5-4 and TRBJ2-5; possible D gene TRBD2, 6 bases. The V gene's germline CDR1 is SGHNT and CDR2 YYREEE (reference sequence). The CDR3 extends over 13 amino acids. Trimming took off 2 bases at V and 5 bases at J, with 10 bases between the two ends. This chain's CDR3 is CASSFDSGETQYF. Here the CDR3 DNA reads TGTGCCAGCAGCTTCGACAGCGGGGAGACCCAGTACTTC.

In this sample, this clone turned up once. The gene calls are TRBV12-3 or TRBV12-4 and TRBJ2-2; weak D call: TRBD2 (5 bases). V was clipped by 3 bases and J by 5 bases, with 7 bases between them. This CDR3 is built from 13 residues. The CDR3 protein is CASSLRETGELFF. DNA of the CDR3: TGTGCCAGCAGTTTGAGGGAAACCGGGGAGCTGTTTTTT.

This sequence joins TRBV5-4 and TRBJ1-1; 7 bases are shared with TRBD1. The junction had 4 bases not matched to a gene; V was cut back by 4 bases and J by 1 base. This CDR3 has 14 residues. The germline V gene encodes CDR1 SGHNT and CDR2 YYREEE (reference sequence). The CDR3 coding sequence is TGTGCCAGCAGCCCCGGGACAGAGAACACTGAAGCTTTCTTT. Translation: CASSPGTENTEAFF.

J is TRBJ1-4 and V is TRBV4-1; TRBD1 aligns across 10 bases. The CDR3 covers 17 residues. With 0 bases clipped from V and 10 bases from J, the junction kept 11 bases outside the gene matches. CDR1 and CDR2 (germline): MGHRA, YSYEKL. The CDR3 nucleotides are TGCGCCAGCAGCCAAGATAGGGGGACAGGGGCTGTAATAAAACTGTTTTTT. Its protein is CASSQDRGTGAVIKLFF.

This clone was recorded once. V is TRBV3-1 (or the pseudogene TRBV3-2) and J is TRBJ2-7; tentative D call: TRBD1 (6 bases). V lost 4 bases to trimming and J lost 3 bases, with 10 bases between them. Germline CDR1 and CDR2: LGHDT and YNNKEL (reference sequence). CDR3 length: 13 amino acids. Here the CDR3 reads CASSLTGIYEQYF. The DNA of the CDR3 is TGTGCCAGCAGCCTTACAGGGATCTACGAGCAGTACTTC.

The V and J genes are TRBV19 and TRBJ2-1, with 8 bases identical to TRBD1. This CDR3 has 16 residues. Germline V lookup: CDR1 LNHDA, CDR2 SQIVND (reference sequence). The J segment lost 5 bases and the V segment lost 3 bases, leaving 9 bases of the junction unmatched. Here the CDR3 reads CASSIPGTGSHNEQFF. In nucleotides, the CDR3 is TGTGCCAGTAGTATCCCCGGGACAGGTTCTCACAATGAGCAGTTCTTC.

The chain uses TRBV28 and TRBJ1-1; 9 bases map to TRBD1. Germline values: CDR1 MDHEN, CDR2 SYDVKM. The CDR3 covers 16 residues. Germline trimming cut 6 bases from V and 10 bases from J; bases unmatched to any gene: 18. The CDR3 DNA reads as TGTGCCAGCAGACAGACCGGGACAGGGCGATTCGGCGGAGCTTTCTTT. This gives the protein CASRQTGTGRFGGAFF.

The gene calls are TRBV6-5 and TRBJ1-4, with TRBD1 matching 7 bases. V shed 6 bases, J shed 5 bases, and the junction held 3 bases outside the gene matches. Germline assignment: CDR1 MNHEY and CDR2 SVGAGI. The CDR3 length is 13 residues. The DNA of the CDR3 is TGTGCCAGCAGGAGGGGGCTAAATGAAAAACTGTTTTTT. It translates to CASRRGLNEKLFF.

This rearrangement joins TRBV28 to TRBJ1-6, with D unresolved. Germline-derived CDR1 and CDR2 are MDHEN and SYDVKM. This CDR3 is built from 13 residues. The V and J ends lost 7 bases and 9 bases respectively, with 13 bases between them. The CDR3: CASIGGSSSPLHF. CDR3 sequence (DNA): TGTGCCAGCATAGGCGGCAGCAGTTCACCCCTCCACTTT.

CDR3 amino acids: CASSYQGNTEAFF. In nucleotides, the CDR3 is TGTGCCAGCAGTTACCAGGGAAACACTGAAGCTTTCTTT. This rearrangement joins TRBV6-5 to TRBJ1-1; TRBD1 is a possible D gene (5 bases). The V gene lost 2 bases and the J gene lost 2 bases, with 6 bases spanning the gap. This CDR3 has 13 amino acids. The germline V gene has CDR1 MNHEY and CDR2 SVGAGI.

The chain uses TRBV28 and TRBJ2-2; 10 bases map to TRBD2. The CDR3 extends over 18 amino acids. CDR1 MDHEN and CDR2 SYDVKM come from the germline V gene. V lost 5 bases and J lost 3; bases outside the gene matches: 12. The CDR3 bases are TGTGCCAGCAGTCTTCTGCCTGGACTAGCGGCCGACACCGGGGAGCTGTTTTTT. Translation gives CASSLLPGLAADTGELFF.

The V call is TRBV18, the J call TRBJ1-2, with no clear D. Trimming removed 3 bases from V and 1 base from J, with 15 bases in between. The CDR3 contains 16 residues. Germline loops: CDR1 KGHSH, CDR2 LQKENI. The chain's CDR3 is CASSPRVPYFNYGYTF. The CDR3 DNA reads TGTGCCAGCTCACCTCGAGTACCCTACTTTAACTATGGCTACACCTTC.

This chain links TRBV18 with TRBJ1-6; D might be TRBD1 (5 bases). V was pared by 6 bases and J by 16 bases, with 19 bases between. This CDR3 has 13 residues. Germline CDR1 is KGHSH and CDR2 is LQKENI. The CDR3 DNA reads as TGTGCCAGCTCTTCCGGGTCCGGGACTCAGCTCCACTTT. This sequence encodes CASSSGSGTQLHF.

The rearrangement uses TRBV15 and TRBJ1-1; maybe TRBD1 (5 bases). The CDR3 consists of 15 residues. Between the trimmed V and J ends, which lost 1 base and 1 base, there was a span of 10 bases. From germline, CDR1 is LNHNV and CDR2 YYDKDF (reference sequence). CDR3 sequence (DNA): TGTGCCACCAGCAGAGGGGGGGGTCAGAACACTGAAGCTTTCTTT. It encodes CATSRGGGQNTEAFF.

V gene TRBV2 combines with J gene TRBJ2-6; TRBD2 might be the D (5 bases). The CDR3 is 16 residues long. Germline lookup yields CDR1 SNHLY and CDR2 FYNNEI. V was cut by 4 bases and J by 1 base, with 11 bases left in between. The CDR3 region has the DNA TGTGCCAGCAGTGCGATGGGAGCTTCTGGGGCCAACGTCCTGACTTTC. Translating it yields CASSAMGASGANVLTF.

CDR3 sequence (DNA): TGTGCCACCAGCAGAGATTCCACAGGGGACGAGCAGTACTTC. It specifies CATSRDSTGDEQYF. V gene TRBV15 combines with J gene TRBJ2-7; 7 nucleotides match TRBD1. Losses at the gene ends were 0 bases for V and 5 bases for J; bases not matched to a gene: 4. CDR1 and CDR2 (germline): LNHNV, YYDKDF (reference sequence). This CDR3 region has 14 residues.

The chain carries TRBV28 and TRBJ2-7; 11 bases fit TRBD1. Germline V lookup: CDR1 MDHEN, CDR2 SYDVKM. Trimming at V came to 6 bases and at J to 6 bases, leaving 13 bases not matched to a gene. CDR3 length equals 16 residues. In nucleotides, the CDR3 is TGTGCCAGCAGAGGCGGACAGGGGGCGAATCCGGTCGAGCAGTACTTC. Protein sequence: CASRGGQGANPVEQYF.

The table lists this clone with a count of one. The chain has TRBV7-8 and TRBJ1-3; perhaps TRBD1 as D (5 bases). CDR1 and CDR2 from the germline V gene are SGHVS and FQNEAQ. Trimming pared 7 bases from V and 2 bases from J, leaving 12 bases between. The CDR3 is 14 amino acids. The CDR3: CASTQGWAGNTIYF. The CDR3 nucleotides are TGTGCCAGCACTCAGGGTTGGGCTGGAAACACCATATATTTT.

The chain recombines TRBV7-2 with TRBJ1-6, with a possible D match to TRBD1 (6 bases). The CDR3 covers 16 residues. Germline assignment: CDR1 SGHTA and CDR2 FQGNSA. Trimming left V 2 bases short and J 5 bases short, with 13 bases between. The CDR3 nucleotides are TGTGCCAGCAGCTTATCCTCCAGGGGCAATAATTCACCCCTCCACTTT. Translating it yields CASSLSSRGNNSPLHF. The full variable domain, rest sourced from reference TRBV7-2 and TRBJ1-6, is GAGVSQSPSNKVTEKGKDVELRCDPISGHTALYWYRQSLGQGLEFLIYFQGNSAPDKSGLPSDRFSAERTGGSVSTLTIQRTQQEDSAVYLCASSLSSRGNNSPLHFGNGTRLTVT.